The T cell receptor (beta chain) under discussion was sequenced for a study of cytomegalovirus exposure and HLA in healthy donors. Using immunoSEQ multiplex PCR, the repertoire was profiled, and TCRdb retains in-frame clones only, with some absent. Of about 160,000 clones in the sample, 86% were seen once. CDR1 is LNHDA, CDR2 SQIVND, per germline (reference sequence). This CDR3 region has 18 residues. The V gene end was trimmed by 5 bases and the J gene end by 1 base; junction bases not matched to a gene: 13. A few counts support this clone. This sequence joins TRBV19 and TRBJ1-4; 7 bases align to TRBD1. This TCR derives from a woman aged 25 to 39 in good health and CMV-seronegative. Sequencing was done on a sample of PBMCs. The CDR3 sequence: CASSVTGTRIRTNEKLFF. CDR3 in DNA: TGTGCCAGTAGTGTGACAGGGACCCGGATAAGAACTAATGAAAAACTGTTTTTT.